What follows are 10 T cell receptor beta chains derived from one specimen sequenced in a study of cytomegalovirus exposure and HLA in healthy donors. It was with 60 Vbeta and 13 Jbeta primers that the PCR ran. This table comes from immunoSEQ multiplex PCR, and its TCRdb copy is limited to in-frame clones, with some not included. This sample has about 160,000 clones; around 83% occur once, and the top ten carry around 0.91%. Sequenced: PBMCs. These receptors were taken from a girl aged 2-9 years in good health and CMV-seropositive.

This clone was seen a few times. J is TRBJ1-1 and V is TRBV4-2; 7 nucleotides align to TRBD1. Trimming took 4 bases from V and 4 from J; bases not matched to a gene: 6. This CDR3 is built from 14 residues. Germline V CDR1 and CDR2: LGHNA, YNFKEQ. CDR3 nucleotide sequence: TGTGCCAGCAGCCCGGGACAGACGAGCACTGAAGCTTTCTTT. Encoded protein: CASSPGQTSTEAFF.

This clone was seen a few times. The CDR3 spells CASSFRLAGQETQYF. The CDR3 coding sequence is TGTGCCAGCAGCTTCCGACTAGCGGGGCAAGAGACCCAGTACTTC. The rearrangement links TRBV5-4 to TRBJ2-5; 11 nucleotides agree with TRBD2. Germline assignment: CDR1 SGHNT and CDR2 YYREEE (reference sequence). V was clipped by 2 bases and J by 2 bases; unmatched bases: 2. This CDR3 contains 15 residues.

The chain carries TRBV6-5 and TRBJ1-2; maybe TRBD1 (5 bases). CDR1 is MNHEY, CDR2 SVGAGI, per germline. V lost 4 bases and J 6 bases, leaving 15 bases between the germline ends. The CDR3 runs to 14 residues. The CDR3, as DNA: TGTGCCAGCAGTTTTGACTCGGGGGTTGATGGCTACACCTTC. Its translation is CASSFDSGVDGYTF.

J is TRBJ1-2 and V is TRBV6-1; possible D gene TRBD1, 5 bases. This CDR3 has 12 residues. The ends were cut back, 6 bases at V and 8 bases at J, with 13 bases in the middle. Germline V lookup: CDR1 MNHNS, CDR2 SASEGT. CDR3 loop: CASSSGRVGYTF. As DNA, the CDR3 is TGTGCCAGCAGCTCAGGGCGAGTAGGCTACACCTTC.

The chain links TRBV29-1 to TRBJ2-1, with a possible D match to TRBD2 (5 bases). The germline V and J ends were trimmed by 3 bases and 6 bases, with 21 bases remaining between them. The CDR3 covers 16 residues. Germline V gene sequence: CDR1 SQVTM, CDR2 ANQGSEA. CDR3 nucleotides: TGCAGCGTTGAGGCGTGGGGAGTTCGAATGGGCAATGAGCAGTTCTTC. Translation: CSVEAWGVRMGNEQFF.

The CDR3 is CASSFSPGEETQYF. CDR3 nucleotides: TGTGCCAGCAGTTTTAGTCCGGGTGAGGAGACCCAGTACTTC. V gene TRBV28 combines with J gene TRBJ2-5; no definite D call. This CDR3 is built from 14 residues. Trimming shortened V by 3 bases and J by 5 bases, and 13 bases separated the two germline ends. CDR1 and CDR2 from the germline V gene are MDHEN and SYDVKM.

The chain combines TRBV7-3 with TRBJ2-3; 7 bases line up with TRBD1. Germline V CDR1 and CDR2: SGHTA, FQGTGA. The CDR3 extends over 16 amino acids. The ends lost 5 bases at V and 1 base at J; junction bases unmatched: 9. In DNA form, the CDR3 reads TGTGCCAGCAGCCTCTCCCTTGGACAGGGCACAGATACGCAGTATTTT. As protein: CASSLSLGQGTDTQYF.

This clone occurred a few times. This sequence joins TRBV29-1 and TRBJ2-5; TRBD2 agrees at 7 bases. Germline V gene lookup returns CDR1 SQVTM and CDR2 ANQGSEA. This CDR3 is built from 14 residues. V trimming: 2 bases; J trimming: 4 bases; junction bases outside the gene matches: 7. CDR3 DNA: TGCAGCGTTGAAAGCGGGGCAAGACGAGAGACCCAGTACTTC. It codes for CSVESGARRETQYF.

The rearrangement joins TRBV19 to TRBJ1-1; D is unresolved. V was shortened by 5 bases and J by 7 bases, with 8 bases between the two germline ends. The CDR3 loop spans 11 amino acids. Germline V gene lookup returns CDR1 LNHDA and CDR2 SQIVND (reference sequence). CDR3: CASSCFVEAFF. The CDR3 nucleotides are TGTGCCAGTAGTTGTTTCGTTGAAGCTTTCTTT.

CDR3: CASSLGGTSSEQYF. The CDR3 nucleotides read TGTGCCAGCAGTTTAGGTGGGACTAGTTCCGAGCAGTACTTC. The chain carries TRBV27 and TRBJ2-7; TRBD2 aligns across 8 bases. Germline-derived CDR1 and CDR2 are MNHEY and SMNVEV (reference sequence). This CDR3 region has 14 residues. V lost 2 bases and J lost 6; bases outside the gene matches: 6.